The text below deals with one T cell receptor beta chain. The antigen is undetermined. These data belong to a study of T-cell reconstitution after alpha-beta-depleted transplantation in children. Findings and limits, study-wide: After one year, T-cell counts and TCRbeta diversity mostly came from new T cells. It was surviving recipient T cells and thymic progenitors that gave some patients high TCRbeta diversity at day 60.

Unique molecular identifiers featured in how the TCRbeta library was prepared. TCRdb processed the PCR reads anew with MiXCR; each CDR3 protein has one entry. Found here are roughly 350,000 distinct CDR3 sequences, about 17% of them singletons; the top ten hold about 41%. J gave up 7 bases and V 6 bases, and 8 bases lay outside the gene matches. CDR3 size: 14 residues. The germline V gene has CDR1 MDHEN and CDR2 SYDVKM. The sequence was obtained from a male patient aged 2 to 10 who had a stem cell transplant for acute lymphoblastic leukemia, so the T cells may come from the graft donor. The J gene is TRBJ1-4, the V gene TRBV28, with 7 bases matching TRBD1. The material was PBMCs, mostly from graft donor cells, obtained 360 days after TCRalphabeta/CD19-depleted stem cell transplant. Written as DNA, the CDR3 is TGTGCCAGCAGCCCGGGACAGCTTGGTGAAAAACTGTTTTTT. It yields the protein CASSPGQLGEKLFF. The entire variable domain, with the rest obtained from reference TRBV28 and TRBJ1-4, is as follows: DVKVTQSSRYLVKRTGEKVFLECVQDMDHENMFWYRQDPGLGLRLIYFSYDVKMKEKGDIPEGYSVSREKKERFSLILESASTNQTSMYLCASSPGQLGEKLFFGSGTQLSVL.